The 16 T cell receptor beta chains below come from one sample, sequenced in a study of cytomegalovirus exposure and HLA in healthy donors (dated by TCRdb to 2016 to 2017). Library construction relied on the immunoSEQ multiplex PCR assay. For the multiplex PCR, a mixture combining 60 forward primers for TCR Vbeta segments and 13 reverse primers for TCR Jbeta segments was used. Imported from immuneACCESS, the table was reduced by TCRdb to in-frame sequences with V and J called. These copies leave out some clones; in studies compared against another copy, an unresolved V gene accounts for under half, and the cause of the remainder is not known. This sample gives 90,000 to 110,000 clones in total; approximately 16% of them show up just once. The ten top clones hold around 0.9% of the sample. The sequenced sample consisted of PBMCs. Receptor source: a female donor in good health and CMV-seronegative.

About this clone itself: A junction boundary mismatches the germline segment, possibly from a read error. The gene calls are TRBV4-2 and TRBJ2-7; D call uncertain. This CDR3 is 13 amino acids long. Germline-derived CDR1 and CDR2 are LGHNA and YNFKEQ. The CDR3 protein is CASSSLTDYDQYF. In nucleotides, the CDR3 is TGTGCCAGCAGCTCTCTGACTGATTACGACCAGTACTTC.

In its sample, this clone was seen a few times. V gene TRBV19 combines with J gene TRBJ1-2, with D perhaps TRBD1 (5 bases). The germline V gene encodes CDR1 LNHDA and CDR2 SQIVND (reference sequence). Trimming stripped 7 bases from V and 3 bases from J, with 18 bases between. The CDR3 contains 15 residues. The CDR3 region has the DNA TGTGCCAGTATGGGTCTTCAGGGCCAGTACTATGGCTACACCTTC. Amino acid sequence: CASMGLQGQYYGYTF.

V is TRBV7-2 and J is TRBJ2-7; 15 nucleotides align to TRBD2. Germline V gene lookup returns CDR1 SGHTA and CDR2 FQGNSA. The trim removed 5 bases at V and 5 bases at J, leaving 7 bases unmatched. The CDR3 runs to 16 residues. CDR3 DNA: TGTGCCAGCAGCGATGGACTAGCGGGGGGGCTCGACGAGCAGTACTTC. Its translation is CASSDGLAGGLDEQYF.

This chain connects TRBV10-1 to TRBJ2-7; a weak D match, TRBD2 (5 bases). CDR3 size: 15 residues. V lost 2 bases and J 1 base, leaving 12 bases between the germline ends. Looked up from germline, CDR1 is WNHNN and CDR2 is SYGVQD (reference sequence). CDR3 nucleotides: TGCGCCAGCAGTGAGAGGGAGAACCCATCCTACGAGCAGTACTTC. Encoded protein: CASSERENPSYEQYF.

The CDR3 DNA sequence: TGCAGCGTTGTGGGGACACACTACGAGCAGTACTTC. It is translated as CSVVGTHYEQYF. V usage is TRBV29-1 and J usage is TRBJ2-5; weak D call: TRBD1 (6 bases). The last part of the DNA fits TRBJ2-7 better; the J call may be wrong. From germline, CDR1 is SQVTM and CDR2 ANQGSEA. The CDR3 is made up of 12 amino acids.

The CDR3: CASSEAGRTGYTF. The CDR3 region has the DNA TGTGCCAGCAGTGAAGCCGGGAGAACGGGCTACACCTTC. This rearrangement joins TRBV6-1 to TRBJ1-2, with D uncertain. The germline V and J ends were trimmed by 0 bases and 8 bases, with 10 bases remaining between them. Germline CDR1 MNHNS, CDR2 SASEGT. This CDR3 has 13 residues.

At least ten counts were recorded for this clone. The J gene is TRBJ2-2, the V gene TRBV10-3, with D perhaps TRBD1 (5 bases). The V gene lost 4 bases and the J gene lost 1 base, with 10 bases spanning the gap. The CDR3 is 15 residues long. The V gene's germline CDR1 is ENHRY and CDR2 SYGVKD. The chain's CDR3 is CAISGSRENTGELFF. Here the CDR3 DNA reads TGTGCCATCAGTGGATCCAGGGAGAACACCGGGGAGCTGTTTTTT.

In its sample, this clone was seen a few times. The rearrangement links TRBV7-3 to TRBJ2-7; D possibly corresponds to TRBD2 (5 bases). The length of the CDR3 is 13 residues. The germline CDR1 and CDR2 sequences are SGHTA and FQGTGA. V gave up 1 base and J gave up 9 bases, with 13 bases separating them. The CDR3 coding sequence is TGTGCCAGCAGCTTAAACGCGCAAAGCGGGCAGTACTTC. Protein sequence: CASSLNAQSGQYF.

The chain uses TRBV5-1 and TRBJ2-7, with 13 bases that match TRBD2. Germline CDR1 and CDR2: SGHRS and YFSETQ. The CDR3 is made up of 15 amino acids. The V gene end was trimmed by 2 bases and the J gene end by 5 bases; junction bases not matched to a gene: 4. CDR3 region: CASSLGTSGIHEQYF. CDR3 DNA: TGCGCCAGCAGCTTAGGGACTAGCGGGATCCACGAGCAGTACTTC.

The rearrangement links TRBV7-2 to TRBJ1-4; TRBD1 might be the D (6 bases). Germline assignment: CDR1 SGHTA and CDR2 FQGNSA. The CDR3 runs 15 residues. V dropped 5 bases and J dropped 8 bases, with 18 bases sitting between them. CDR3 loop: CASSVRGGMKEKLFF. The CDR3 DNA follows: TGTGCCAGCAGCGTACGAGGGGGAATGAAAGAAAAACTGTTTTTT. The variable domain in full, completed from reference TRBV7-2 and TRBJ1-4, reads GAGVSQSPSNKVTEKGKDVELRCDPISGHTALYWYRQSLGQGLEFLIYFQGNSAPDKSGLPSDRFSAERTGGSVSTLTIQRTQQEDSAVYLCASSVRGGMKEKLFFGSGTQLSVL.

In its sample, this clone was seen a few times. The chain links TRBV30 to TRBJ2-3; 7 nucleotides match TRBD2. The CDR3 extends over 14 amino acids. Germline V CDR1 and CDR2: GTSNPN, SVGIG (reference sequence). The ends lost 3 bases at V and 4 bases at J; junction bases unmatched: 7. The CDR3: CAWSRGAGADTQYF. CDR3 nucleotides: TGTGCCTGGAGCCGAGGGGCGGGAGCAGATACGCAGTATTTT.

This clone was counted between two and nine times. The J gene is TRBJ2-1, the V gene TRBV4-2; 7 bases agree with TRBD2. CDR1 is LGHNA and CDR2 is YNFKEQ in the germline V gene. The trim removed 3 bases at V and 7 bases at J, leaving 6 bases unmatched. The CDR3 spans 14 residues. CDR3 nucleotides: TGTGCCAGCAGCCACGTTACTAGCGTAAATGAGCAGTTCTTC. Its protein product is CASSHVTSVNEQFF.

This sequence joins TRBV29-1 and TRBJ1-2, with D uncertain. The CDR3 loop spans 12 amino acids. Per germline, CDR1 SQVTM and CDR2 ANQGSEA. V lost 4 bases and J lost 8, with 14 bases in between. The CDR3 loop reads CSVALGANGYTF. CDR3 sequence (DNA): TGCAGCGTTGCTTTGGGCGCAAACGGCTACACCTTC.

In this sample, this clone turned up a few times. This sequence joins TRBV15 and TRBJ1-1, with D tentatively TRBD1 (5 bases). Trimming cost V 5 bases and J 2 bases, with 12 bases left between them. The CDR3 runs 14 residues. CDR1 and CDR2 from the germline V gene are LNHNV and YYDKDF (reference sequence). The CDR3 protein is CATSDRGGNTEAFF. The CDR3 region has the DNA TGTGCCACCAGCGATAGGGGTGGAAACACTGAAGCTTTCTTT.

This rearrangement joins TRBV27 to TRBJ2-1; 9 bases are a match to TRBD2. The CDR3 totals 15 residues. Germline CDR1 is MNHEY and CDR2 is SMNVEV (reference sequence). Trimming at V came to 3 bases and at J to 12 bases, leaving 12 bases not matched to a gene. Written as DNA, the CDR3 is TGTGCCAGCAGTTTCGGGACTAGCAAACCGAGGGGGCAGTTCTTC. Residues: CASSFGTSKPRGQFF.

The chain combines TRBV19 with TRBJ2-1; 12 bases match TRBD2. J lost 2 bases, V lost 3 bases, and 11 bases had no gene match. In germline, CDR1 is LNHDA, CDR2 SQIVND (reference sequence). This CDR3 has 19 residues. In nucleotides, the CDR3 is TGTGCCAGTAGTATCGGCCAAGGACTAGCGGGATCCCCCTACAATGAGCAGTTCTTC. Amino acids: CASSIGQGLAGSPYNEQFF.